This note documents a single T cell receptor (beta chain) sequence. Amplified TCR beta CDR3 regions were obtained using RNA transcripts as template. The first-round RT-PCR employed HTBI primers together with the Qiagen OneStep RT-PCR kit. A multiplex PCR was then performed as the second round. TCRdb re-called the multiplex PCR reads through MiXCR, storing one row per CDR3 protein. The sample shows about 220,000 distinct CDR3 sequences, around a fifth of them seen only once. The data stem from a study of Graves' ophthalmopathy and Graves' hyperthyroidism. The CDR3 length is 16 residues. Germline V gene data show CDR1 as LNHDA and CDR2 as SQIVND (reference sequence). Deletions cut 7 bases from V and 3 bases from J, with 16 bases between.

The rearrangement links TRBV19 to TRBJ2-6, with unresolved D. The sequence was obtained from a woman aged 50 to 60 with Graves' ophthalmopathy. Sequenced sample: peripheral blood. The CDR3 reads CASTPRKRDGANVLTF. The CDR3 DNA reads TGTGCCAGTACCCCCCGGAAAAGGGATGGGGCCAACGTCCTGACTTTC.